A single sample gave rise to the 5 T cell receptor beta chains below, sequenced in a study of blood T cell repertoires in COVID-19. Only in-frame clones appear in the TCRdb table, and some are missing; sequencing was by immunoSEQ multiplex PCR. The sample lists about 150,000 clones; approximately 84% were seen once. The sequenced sample was PBMCs or T cells enriched from blood (not recorded which). The receptors were gathered from a woman aged 45-60 years with acute COVID-19.

The chain links TRBV29-1 to TRBJ2-7; perhaps TRBD2 as D (6 bases). V lost 4 bases and J 1 base, leaving 11 bases between the germline ends. The CDR3 is 13 amino acids. Germline CDR1 reads SQVTM; CDR2 reads ANQGSEA. The CDR3 DNA reads as TGCAGCGTTGCAGCGGGCGGGTCCTACGAGCAGTACTTC. Protein product: CSVAAGGSYEQYF.

The chain carries TRBV30 and TRBJ2-3, with D tentatively TRBD2 (6 bases). Germline CDR1 and CDR2: GTSNPN and SVGIG (reference sequence). CDR3 length equals 13 residues. Trimming left V 5 bases short and J 0 bases short, with 9 bases between. The CDR3 is CAWRGMSTDTQYF. In nucleotides, the CDR3 is TGTGCCTGGCGGGGGATGAGCACAGATACGCAGTATTTT.

CDR3 in amino acids: CASSPLAGGPETQYF. The DNA for the CDR3 is TGTGCCAGCAGCCCCCTAGCGGGAGGGCCGGAGACCCAGTACTTC. The J gene is TRBJ2-5, the V gene TRBV3-1 (or the pseudogene TRBV3-2); 12 nucleotides line up with TRBD2. The CDR3 totals 15 residues. The trim removed 4 bases at V and 5 bases at J, leaving 5 bases unmatched. CDR1 LGHDT and CDR2 YNNKEL come from the germline V gene (reference sequence).

As DNA, the CDR3 is TGCAGCGCCGAGACAGGGGGCGGCTATGGCTACACCTTC. Translation: CSAETGGGYGYTF. The rearrangement uses TRBV29-1 and TRBJ1-2; 10 nucleotides match TRBD1. The CDR3 runs 13 residues. Germline V gene sequence: CDR1 SQVTM, CDR2 ANQGSEA. V gave up 7 bases and J gave up 4 bases; unmatched junction bases: 6.

This chain's CDR3 is CASKQETTEAFF. The CDR3 DNA reads as TGTGCCAGTAAGCAAGAAACGACTGAAGCTTTCTTT. The chain is built from TRBV19 and TRBJ1-1, with no clear D. With 7 bases removed from V and 5 bases from J, the gap between germline ends came to 11 bases. In germline, CDR1 is LNHDA, CDR2 SQIVND (reference sequence). CDR3 length: 12 residues. Looking up the rest from reference TRBV19 and TRBJ1-1 gives the full variable domain: DGGITQSPKYLFRKEGQNVTLSCEQNLNHDAMYWYRQDPGQGLRLIYYSQIVNDFQKGDIAEGYSVSREKKESFPLTVTSAQKNPTAFYLCASKQETTEAFFGQGTRLTVV.